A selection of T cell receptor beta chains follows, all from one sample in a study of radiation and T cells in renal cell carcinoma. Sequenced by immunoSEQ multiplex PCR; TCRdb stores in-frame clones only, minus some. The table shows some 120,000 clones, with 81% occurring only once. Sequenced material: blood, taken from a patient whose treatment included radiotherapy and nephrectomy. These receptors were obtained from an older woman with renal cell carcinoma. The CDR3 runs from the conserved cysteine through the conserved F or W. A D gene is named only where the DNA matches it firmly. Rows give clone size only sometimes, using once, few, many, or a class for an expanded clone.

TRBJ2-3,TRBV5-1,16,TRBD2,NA,CASSWGTSGTTDTQYF,TGCGCCAGCAGCTGGGGGACTAGCGGGACCACAGATACGCAGTATTTT
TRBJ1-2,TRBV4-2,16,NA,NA,CASSSYAGREVYGYTF,TGTGCCAGCAGCTCTTATGCCGGCAGGGAGGTGTATGGCTACACCTTC
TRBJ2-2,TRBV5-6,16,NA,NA,CASSLRAGQPTGELFF,TGTGCCAGCAGCTTGCGAGCGGGACAACCGACCGGGGAGCTGTTTTTT
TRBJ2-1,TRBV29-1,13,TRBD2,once,CSVDGRAYNEQFF,TGCAGCGTTGACGGGAGGGCCTACAATGAGCAGTTCTTC
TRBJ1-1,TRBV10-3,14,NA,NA,CAISENGERTEAFF,TGTGCCATCAGTGAGAACGGTGAGAGGACTGAAGCTTTCTTT
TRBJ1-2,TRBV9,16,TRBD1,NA,CASSVGEGAGNYGYTF,TGTGCCAGCAGCGTAGGAGAGGGGGCAGGCAACTATGGCTACACCTTC
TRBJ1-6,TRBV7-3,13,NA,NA,CASSWDLNSPLHF,TGTGCCAGCAGCTGGGACCTTAATTCACCCCTCCACTTT
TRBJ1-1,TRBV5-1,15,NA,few,CASSLEVTEGTEAFF,TGCGCCAGCAGCTTGGAGGTCACAGAGGGCACTGAAGCTTTCTTT
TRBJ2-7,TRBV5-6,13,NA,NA,CASSLGIAYEQYF,TGTGCCAGCAGCTTGGGGATAGCCTACGAGCAGTACTTC
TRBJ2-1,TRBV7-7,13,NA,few,CASSTGRDNEQFF,TGTGCTAGCAGTACAGGGAGGGACAATGAGCAGTTCTTC
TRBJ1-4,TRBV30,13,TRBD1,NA,CAWRTGRVEKLFF,TGTGCCTGGAGGACAGGGAGAGTTGAAAAACTGTTTTTT
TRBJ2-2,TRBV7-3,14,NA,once,CASSFRGEVRELFF,TGTGCCAGCAGCTTCCGCGGGGAGGTTAGGGAGCTGTTTTTT
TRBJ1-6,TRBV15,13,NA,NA,CATSRSGNSPLHF,TGTGCCACCAGCAGAAGCGGGAATTCACCCCTCCACTTT
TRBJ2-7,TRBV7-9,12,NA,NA,CASSLSWYEQYF,TGTGCCAGCAGCTTAAGCTGGTACGAGCAGTACTTC
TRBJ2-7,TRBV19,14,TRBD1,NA,CASGDRGRAYEQYF,TGTGCCAGTGGGGACAGGGGGCGCGCCTACGAGCAGTACTTC
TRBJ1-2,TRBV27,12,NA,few,CASSLDRNGYTF,TGTGCCAGCAGTTTAGACCGGAATGGCTACACCTTC
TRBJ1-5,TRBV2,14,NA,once,CASRAGAQNQPQHF,TGTGCCAGCAGGGCCGGGGCCCAAAATCAGCCCCAGCATTTT
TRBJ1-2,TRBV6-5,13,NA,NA,CASRARDGYGYTF,TGTGCCAGCAGGGCCAGGGATGGCTATGGCTACACCTTC
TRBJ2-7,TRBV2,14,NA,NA,CASSDLGEADEQYF,TGTGCCAGCAGTGACTTAGGGGAGGCTGACGAGCAGTACTTC
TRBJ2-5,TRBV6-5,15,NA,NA,CASSTAGSPWETQYF,TGTGCCAGCAGTACCGCCGGGAGCCCATGGGAGACCCAGTACTTC
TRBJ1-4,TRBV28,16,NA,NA,CASSPTSGTAQGKLFF,TGTGCCAGCAGTCCGACTTCCGGGACCGCTCAGGGGAAACTGTTTTTT
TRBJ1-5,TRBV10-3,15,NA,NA,CAISDGGNSNQPQHF,TGTGCCATCAGTGATGGAGGGAATAGCAATCAGCCCCAGCATTTT
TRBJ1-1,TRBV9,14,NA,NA,CASSAEGMNTEAFF,TGTGCCAGCAGCGCGGAGGGGATGAACACTGAAGCTTTCTTT
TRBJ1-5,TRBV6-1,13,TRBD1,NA,CASTHRGSQPQHF,TGTGCCAGCACCCACAGGGGTAGCCAGCCCCAGCATTTT
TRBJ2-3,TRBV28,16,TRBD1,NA,CASSLTGGAGTDTQYF,TGTGCCAGCAGTTTAACAGGGGGCGCGGGGACAGATACGCAGTATTTT
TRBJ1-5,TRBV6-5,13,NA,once,CASRGDGYQPQHF,TGTGCCAGCAGGGGGGACGGATATCAGCCCCAGCATTTT
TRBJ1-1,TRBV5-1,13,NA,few,CASSPGGNTEAFF,TGCGCCAGCAGCCCGGGGGGGAACACTGAAGCTTTCTTT
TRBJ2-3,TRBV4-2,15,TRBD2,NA,CASSPRTRMADTQYF,TGTGCCAGCAGCCCAAGGACTAGAATGGCAGATACGCAGTATTTT
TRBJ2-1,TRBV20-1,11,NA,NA,CSDLHGNEQFF,TGCAGTGATCTCCACGGGAATGAGCAGTTCTTC
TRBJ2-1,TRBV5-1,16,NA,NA,CASSLEPSGRHNEQFF,TGCGCCAGCAGCTTGGAGCCGAGTGGTCGCCACAATGAGCAGTTCTTC
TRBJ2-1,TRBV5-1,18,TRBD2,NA,CASSLAPSGRVTYNEQFF,TGCGCCAGCAGCTTGGCACCTAGCGGGAGGGTAACCTACAATGAGCAGTTCTTC
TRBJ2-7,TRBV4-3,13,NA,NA,CASSPGSDYEQYF,TGCGCCAGCAGCCCAGGATCAGACTACGAGCAGTACTTC
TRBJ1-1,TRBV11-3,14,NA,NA,CASSLGGKGAEAFF,TGTGCCAGCAGCTTAGGGGGGAAAGGGGCTGAAGCTTTCTTT
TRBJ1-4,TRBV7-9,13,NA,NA,CASSLTLNEKLFF,TGTGCCAGCAGCTTGACATTGAATGAAAAACTGTTTTTT
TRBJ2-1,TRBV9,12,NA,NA,CASSAAPNEQFF,TGTGCCAGCAGCGCGGCCCCGAATGAGCAGTTCTTC
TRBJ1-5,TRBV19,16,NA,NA,CASSMGLTYSNQPQHF,TGTGCCAGTAGTATGGGCCTGACGTATAGCAATCAGCCCCAGCATTTT
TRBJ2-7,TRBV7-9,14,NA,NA,CASSLVNRPYEQYF,TGTGCCAGCAGCTTAGTGAACAGGCCCTACGAGCAGTACTTC
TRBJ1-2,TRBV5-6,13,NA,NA,CASRRWGAGGYTF,TGTGCCAGCAGACGCTGGGGGGCCGGAGGCTACACCTTC
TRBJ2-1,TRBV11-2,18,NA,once,CASSLAPWERDIYNEQFF,TGTGCCAGCAGCTTAGCCCCCTGGGAGCGGGACATATACAATGAGCAGTTCTTC
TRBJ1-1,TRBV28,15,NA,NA,CASSVTFREWSEAFF,TGTGCCAGCAGTGTAACATTTCGAGAATGGAGTGAAGCTTTCTTT
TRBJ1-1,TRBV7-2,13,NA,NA,CASSLVVRTEAFF,TGTGCCAGCAGCTTAGTGGTTCGGACTGAAGCTTTCTTT
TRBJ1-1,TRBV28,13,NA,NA,CASTGDPNTEAFF,TGTGCCAGCACAGGGGATCCGAACACTGAAGCTTTCTTT
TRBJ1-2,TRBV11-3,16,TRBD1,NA,CASSLGRYRGVESYTF,TGTGCCAGCAGCTTAGGAAGGTACAGGGGGGTCGAAAGCTACACCTTC
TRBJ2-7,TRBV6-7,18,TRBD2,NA,CASIPHPRAGGLPLEQYF,TGTGCCAGCATACCTCACCCGAGAGCGGGGGGCTTACCCCTGGAGCAGTACTTC
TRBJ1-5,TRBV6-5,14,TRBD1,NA,CATTGTGRNQPQHF,TGTGCCACCACTGGGACAGGTCGCAATCAGCCCCAGCATTTT
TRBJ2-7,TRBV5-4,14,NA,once,CASSSAAEPYEQYF,TGTGCCAGCAGCTCAGCGGCGGAGCCCTACGAGCAGTACTTC
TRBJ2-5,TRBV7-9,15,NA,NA,CASSLASSEKETQYF,TGTGCCAGCAGCTTAGCCTCTAGCGAGAAAGAGACCCAGTACTTC
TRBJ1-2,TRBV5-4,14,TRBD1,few,CASSMQTGNYGYTF,TGTGCCAGCAGCATGCAGACAGGGAACTATGGCTACACCTTC
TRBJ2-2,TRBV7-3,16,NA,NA,CASSFRGIENTGELFF,TGTGCCAGCAGTTTTAGGGGGATTGAGAACACCGGGGAGCTGTTTTTT
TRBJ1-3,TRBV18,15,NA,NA,CASSPPRGSGNTIYF,TGTGCCAGCTCACCACCGCGTGGCTCTGGAAACACCATATATTTT
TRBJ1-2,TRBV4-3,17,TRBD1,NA,CASSQDLIGQGYYGYTF,TGCGCCAGCAGCCAAGATCTAATCGGACAGGGATACTATGGCTACACCTTC
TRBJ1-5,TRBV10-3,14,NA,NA,CAISETGGNQPQHF,TGTGCCATCAGTGAAACGGGTGGGAATCAGCCCCAGCATTTT
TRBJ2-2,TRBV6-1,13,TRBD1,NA,CASDRGRTGELFF,TGTGCCAGCGACAGGGGGCGCACCGGGGAGCTGTTTTTT
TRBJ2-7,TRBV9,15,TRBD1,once,CASSGTGTGVYEQYF,TGTGCCAGCAGCGGCACCGGGACAGGGGTTTACGAGCAGTACTTC
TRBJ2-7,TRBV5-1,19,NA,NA,CASSLGFFGGNPFTYEQYF,TGCGCCAGCAGCTTGGGCTTTTTTGGAGGGAACCCCTTTACCTACGAGCAGTACTTC
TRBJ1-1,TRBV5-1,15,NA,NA,CASSFPRAGNTEAFF,TGCGCCAGCAGCTTCCCCAGGGCCGGGAACACTGAAGCTTTCTTT
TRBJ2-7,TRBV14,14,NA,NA,CASSLGTFLGEQYF,TGTGCCAGCAGCCTAGGGACATTCTTGGGCGAGCAGTACTTC
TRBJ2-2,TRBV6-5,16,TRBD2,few,CASSYRRQGGTGELFF,TGTGCCAGCAGTTATCGGCGCCAGGGAGGGACCGGGGAGCTGTTTTTT
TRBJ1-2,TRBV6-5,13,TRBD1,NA,CASSPSGQVGAAF,TGTGCCAGCAGTCCATCAGGACAGGTCGGTGCGGCCTTC